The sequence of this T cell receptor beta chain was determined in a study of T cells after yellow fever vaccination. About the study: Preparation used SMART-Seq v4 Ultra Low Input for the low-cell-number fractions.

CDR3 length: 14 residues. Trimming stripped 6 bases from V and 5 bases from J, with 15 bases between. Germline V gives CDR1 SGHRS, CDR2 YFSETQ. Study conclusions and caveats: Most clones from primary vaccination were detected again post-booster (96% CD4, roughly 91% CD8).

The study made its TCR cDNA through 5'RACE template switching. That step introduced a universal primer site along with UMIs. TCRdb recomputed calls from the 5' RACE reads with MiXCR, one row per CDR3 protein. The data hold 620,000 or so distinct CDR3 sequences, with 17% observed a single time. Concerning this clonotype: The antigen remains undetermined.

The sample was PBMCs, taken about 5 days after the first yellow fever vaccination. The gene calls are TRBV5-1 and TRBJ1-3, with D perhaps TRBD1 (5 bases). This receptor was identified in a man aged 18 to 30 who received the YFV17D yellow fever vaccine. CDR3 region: CASKRDGARNTIYF. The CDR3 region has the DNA TGCGCCAGCAAACGAGATGGGGCTAGAAACACCATATATTTT.